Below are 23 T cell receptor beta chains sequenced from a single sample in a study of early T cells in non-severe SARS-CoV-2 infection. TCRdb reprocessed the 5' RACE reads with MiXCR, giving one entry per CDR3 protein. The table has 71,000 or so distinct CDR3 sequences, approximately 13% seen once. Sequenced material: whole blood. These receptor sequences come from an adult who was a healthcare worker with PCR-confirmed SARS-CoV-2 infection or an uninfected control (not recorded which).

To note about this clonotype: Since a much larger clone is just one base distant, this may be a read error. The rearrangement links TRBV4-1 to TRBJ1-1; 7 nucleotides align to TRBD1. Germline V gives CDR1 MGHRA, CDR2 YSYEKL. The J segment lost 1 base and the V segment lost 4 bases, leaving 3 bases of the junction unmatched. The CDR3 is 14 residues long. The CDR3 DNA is TGCGCCAGCAGCCGCAACAGGGGGAACACTGAAGCTTTCTTT. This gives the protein CASSRNRGNTEAFF.

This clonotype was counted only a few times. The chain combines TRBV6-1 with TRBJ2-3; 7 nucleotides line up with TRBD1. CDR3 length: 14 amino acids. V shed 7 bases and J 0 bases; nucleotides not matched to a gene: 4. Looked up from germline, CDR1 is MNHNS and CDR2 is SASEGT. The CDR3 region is CASIRGPSTDTQYF. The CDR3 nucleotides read TGTGCCAGCATAAGGGGGCCTAGCACAGATACGCAGTATTTT.

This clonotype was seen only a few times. The DNA for the CDR3 is TGTGCCAGCAGTTTATCACACTCTGGCGGCTACACCTTC. It translates to CASSLSHSGGYTF. The chain joins TRBV27 to TRBJ1-2; no reliable D call. The CDR3 runs 13 residues. V shed 0 bases and J shed 8 bases, with 10 bases lying between them. Germline lookup yields CDR1 MNHEY and CDR2 SMNVEV (reference sequence).

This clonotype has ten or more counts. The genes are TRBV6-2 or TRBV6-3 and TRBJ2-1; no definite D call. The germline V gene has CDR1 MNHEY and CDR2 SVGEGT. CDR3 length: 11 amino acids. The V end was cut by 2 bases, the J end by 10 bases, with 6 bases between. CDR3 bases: TGTGCCAGCAGTTACCGTACAGAGCAGTTCTTC. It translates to CASSYRTEQFF.

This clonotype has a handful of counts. CDR3 region: CSADFRGVGYNEQFF. CDR3 in DNA: TGCAGTGCTGATTTTAGAGGCGTTGGGTACAATGAGCAGTTCTTC. This chain connects TRBV20-1 to TRBJ2-1; the D is unclear. Trimming took off 5 bases at V and 4 bases at J, with 18 bases between the two ends. The CDR3 extends over 15 amino acids. Germline-derived CDR1 and CDR2 are DFQATT and SNEGSKA (reference sequence).

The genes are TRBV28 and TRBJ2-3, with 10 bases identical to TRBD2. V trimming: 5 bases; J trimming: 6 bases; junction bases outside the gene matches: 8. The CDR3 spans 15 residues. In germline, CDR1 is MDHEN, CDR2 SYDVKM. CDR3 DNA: TGTGCCAGCAGTATTAGCGGGGGGTTCGTTGATACGCAGTATTTT. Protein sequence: CASSISGGFVDTQYF.

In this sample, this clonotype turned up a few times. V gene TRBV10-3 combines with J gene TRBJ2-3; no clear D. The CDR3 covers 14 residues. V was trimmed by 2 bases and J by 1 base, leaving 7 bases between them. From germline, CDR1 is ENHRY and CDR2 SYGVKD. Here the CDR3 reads CAISEGVGTDTQYF. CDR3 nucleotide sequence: TGTGCCATCAGTGAGGGTGTGGGCACAGATACGCAGTATTTT.

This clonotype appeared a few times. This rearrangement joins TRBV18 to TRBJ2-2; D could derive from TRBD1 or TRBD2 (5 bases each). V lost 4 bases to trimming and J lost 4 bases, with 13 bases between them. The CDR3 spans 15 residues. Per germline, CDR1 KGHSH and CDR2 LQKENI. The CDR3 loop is CASSRVQGATGELFF. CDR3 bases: TGTGCCAGCTCACGGGTTCAGGGAGCCACCGGGGAGCTGTTTTTT. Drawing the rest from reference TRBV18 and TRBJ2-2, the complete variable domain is NAGVMQNPRHLVRRRGQEARLRCSPMKGHSHVYWYRQLPEEGLKFMVYLQKENIIDESGMPKERFSAEFPKEGPSILRIQQVVRGDSAAYFCASSRVQGATGELFFGEGSRLTVL.

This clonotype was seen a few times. The CDR3 region has the DNA TGCGCCAGCAGCTTTCTCGCGGGGGCCTCCGATGAGCAGTTCTTC. It specifies CASSFLAGASDEQFF. V usage is TRBV5-1 and J usage is TRBJ2-1; TRBD2 is a possible D gene (7 bases). Germline V gives CDR1 SGHRS, CDR2 YFSETQ. Trimming took 2 bases from V and 8 from J, leaving 17 bases between them. CDR3 length: 15 amino acids.

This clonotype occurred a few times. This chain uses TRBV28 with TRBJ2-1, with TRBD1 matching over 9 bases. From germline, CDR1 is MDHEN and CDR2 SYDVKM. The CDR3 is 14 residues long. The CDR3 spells CVSVRDRVISEQFF. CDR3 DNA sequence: TGTGTCAGTGTCCGGGACAGGGTAATCAGTGAGCAGTTCTTC. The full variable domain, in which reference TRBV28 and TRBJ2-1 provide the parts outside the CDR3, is DVKVTQSSRYLVKRTGEKVFLECVQDMDHENMFWYRQDPGLGLRLIYFSYDVKMKEKGDIPEGYSVSREKKERFSLILESASTNQTSMYLCVSVRDRVISEQFFGPGTRLTVL.

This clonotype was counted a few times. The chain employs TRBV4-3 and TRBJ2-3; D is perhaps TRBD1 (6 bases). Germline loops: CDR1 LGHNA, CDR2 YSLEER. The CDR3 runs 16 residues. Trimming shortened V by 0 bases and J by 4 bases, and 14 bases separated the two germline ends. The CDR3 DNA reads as TGCGCCAGCAGCCAAGATCAGGGGCCTCTGGCAGATACGCAGTATTTT. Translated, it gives CASSQDQGPLADTQYF.

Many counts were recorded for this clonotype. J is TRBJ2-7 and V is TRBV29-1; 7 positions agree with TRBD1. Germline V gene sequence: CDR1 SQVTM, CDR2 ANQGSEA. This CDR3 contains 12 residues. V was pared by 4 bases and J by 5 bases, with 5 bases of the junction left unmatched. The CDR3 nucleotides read TGCAGCGTTGGAGTTACAGGGGACGAGCAGTACTTC. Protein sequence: CSVGVTGDEQYF.

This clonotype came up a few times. The CDR3 DNA is TGTGCCAGCACCTCAAGGGGTCTAACGAGGAACACCGGGGAGCTGTTTTTT. Protein sequence: CASTSRGLTRNTGELFF. The chain uses TRBV12-3 or TRBV12-4 and TRBJ2-2; TRBD1 might be the D (5 bases). V lost 7 bases and J lost 1, with 19 bases in between. This CDR3 contains 17 residues.

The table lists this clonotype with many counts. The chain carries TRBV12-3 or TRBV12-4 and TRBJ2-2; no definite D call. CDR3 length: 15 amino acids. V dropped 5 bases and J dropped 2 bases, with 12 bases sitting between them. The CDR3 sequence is CASSVGLTNTGELFF. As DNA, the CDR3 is TGTGCCAGCAGTGTCGGGCTAACCAACACCGGGGAGCTGTTTTTT.

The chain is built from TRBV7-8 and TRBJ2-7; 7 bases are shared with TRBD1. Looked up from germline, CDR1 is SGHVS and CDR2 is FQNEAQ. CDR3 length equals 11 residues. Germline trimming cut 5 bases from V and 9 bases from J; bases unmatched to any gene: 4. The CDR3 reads CASSPGTAQYF. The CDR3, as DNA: TGTGCCAGCAGCCCTGGGACAGCGCAGTACTTC.

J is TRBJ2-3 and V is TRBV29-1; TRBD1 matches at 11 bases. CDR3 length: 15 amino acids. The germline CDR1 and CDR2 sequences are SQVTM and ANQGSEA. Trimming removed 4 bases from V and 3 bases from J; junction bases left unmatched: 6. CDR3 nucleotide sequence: TGCAGCGTTGGCATGGGACAGGGGGTAACAGATACGCAGTATTTT. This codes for CSVGMGQGVTDTQYF.

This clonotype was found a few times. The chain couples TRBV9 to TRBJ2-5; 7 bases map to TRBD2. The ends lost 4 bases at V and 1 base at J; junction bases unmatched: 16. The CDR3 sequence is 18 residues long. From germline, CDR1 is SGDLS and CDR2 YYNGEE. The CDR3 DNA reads TGTGCCAGCAGCCCACGCGGGAGCGGGGACTGGATCCAAGAGACCCAGTACTTC. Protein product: CASSPRGSGDWIQETQYF.

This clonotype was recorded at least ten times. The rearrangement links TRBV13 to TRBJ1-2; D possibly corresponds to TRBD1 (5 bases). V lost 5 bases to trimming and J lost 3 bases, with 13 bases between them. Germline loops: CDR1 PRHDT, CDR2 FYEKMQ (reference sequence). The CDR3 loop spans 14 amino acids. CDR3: CASSAHGGDYGYTF. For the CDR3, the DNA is TGTGCCAGCAGCGCTCATGGGGGGGACTATGGCTACACCTTC. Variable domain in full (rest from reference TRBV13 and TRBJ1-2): AAGVIQSPRHLIKEKRETATLKCYPIPRHDTVYWYQQGPGQDPQFLISFYEKMQSDKGSIPDRFSAQQFSDYHSELNMSSLELGDSALYFCASSAHGGDYGYTFGSGTRLTVV.

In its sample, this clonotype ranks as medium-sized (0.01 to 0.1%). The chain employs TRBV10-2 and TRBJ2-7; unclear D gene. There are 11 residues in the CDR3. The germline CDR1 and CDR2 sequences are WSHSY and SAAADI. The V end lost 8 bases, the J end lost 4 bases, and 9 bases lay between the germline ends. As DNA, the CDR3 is TGCGCCAGCGGGATTAGATACGAGCAGTACTTC. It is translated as CASGIRYEQYF.

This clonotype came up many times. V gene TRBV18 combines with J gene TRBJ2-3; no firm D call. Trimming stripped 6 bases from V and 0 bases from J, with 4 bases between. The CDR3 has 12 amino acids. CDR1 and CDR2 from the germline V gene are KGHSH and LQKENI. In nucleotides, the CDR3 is TGTGCCAGCTCGGGGAGCACAGATACGCAGTATTTT. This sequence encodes CASSGSTDTQYF. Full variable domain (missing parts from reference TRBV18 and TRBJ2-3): NAGVMQNPRHLVRRRGQEARLRCSPMKGHSHVYWYRQLPEEGLKFMVYLQKENIIDESGMPKERFSAEFPKEGPSILRIQQVVRGDSAAYFCASSGSTDTQYFGPGTRLTVL.

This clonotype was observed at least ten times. The DNA for the CDR3 is TGCAGTGCTAGTTCCCAACAGGGGAGGAGCTCCTACAATGAGCAGTTCTTC. Its protein is CSASSQQGRSSYNEQFF. The rearrangement links TRBV20-1 to TRBJ2-1; TRBD1 might be the D (7 bases). Germline V gene lookup returns CDR1 DFQATT and CDR2 SNEGSKA (reference sequence). V was shortened by 3 bases and J by 0 bases, with 18 bases between the two germline ends. This CDR3 has 17 residues.

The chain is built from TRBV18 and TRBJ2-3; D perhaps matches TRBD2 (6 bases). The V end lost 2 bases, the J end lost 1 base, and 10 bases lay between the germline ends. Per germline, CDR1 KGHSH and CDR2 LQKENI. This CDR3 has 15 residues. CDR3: CASSPLSSGTDTQYF. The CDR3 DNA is TGTGCCAGCTCACCATTGTCTAGCGGCACAGATACGCAGTATTTT.

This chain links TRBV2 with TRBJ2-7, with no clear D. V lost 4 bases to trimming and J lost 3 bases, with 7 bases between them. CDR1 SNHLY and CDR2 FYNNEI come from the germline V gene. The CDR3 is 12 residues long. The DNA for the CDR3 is TGTGCCAGCAGTGTGGATTTCTACGAGCAGTACTTC. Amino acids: CASSVDFYEQYF. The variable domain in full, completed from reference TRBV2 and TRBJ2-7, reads EPEVTQTPSHQVTQMGQEVILRCVPISNHLYFYWYRQILGQKVEFLVSFYNNEISEKSEIFDDQFSVERPDGSNFTLKIRSTKLEDSAMYFCASSVDFYEQYFGPGTRLTVT.